The source of this TCR beta chain is a study of T cells in Graves' hyperthyroidism and ophthalmopathy. Study in general: Peripheral blood was secured at the point of initial diagnosis, before any treatment. Findings and caveats of the study: Most clonotypes that expanded in the thyroid above 0.001 also showed up in blood. The model foresaw ophthalmopathy a median around 6 months prior to onset.

Duration under 3 months, a NOSPECS grade of at least 4, and a Clinical Activity Score of at least 3 characterized the ophthalmopathy patients. The V gene's germline CDR1 is SGHAT and CDR2 FQNNGV. The CDR3 is made up of 15 amino acids. V shed 3 bases and J shed 2 bases, with 13 bases lying between them. This clonotype was seen repeatedly, ten times or more. Its antigen is unidentified. Authors of the study amplified TCR beta CDR3 regions from RNA transcripts. The HTBI primer set drove a first-round RT-PCR of the TCR CDR3. Each CDR3 protein is one row after TCRdb ran MiXCR on the multiplex PCR reads. This table has hundreds of thousands of distinct CDR3 sequences, about 14% appearing once.

This chain uses TRBV11-2 with TRBJ1-2, with unresolved D. What was sequenced was blood. The clonotype comes from a woman in her forties or fifties with Graves' ophthalmopathy. The CDR3 DNA reads as TGTGCCAGCAGCTTCGGTGAACATTGGAACTATGGCTACACCTTC. Its translation is CASSFGEHWNYGYTF. The full variable domain, its missing parts supplied by reference TRBV11-2 and TRBJ1-2, is EAGVAQSPRYKIIEKRQSVAFWCNPISGHATLYWYQQILGQGPKLLIQFQNNGVVDDSQLPKDRFSAERLKGVDSTLKIQPAKLEDSAVYLCASSFGEHWNYGYTFGSGTRLTVV.